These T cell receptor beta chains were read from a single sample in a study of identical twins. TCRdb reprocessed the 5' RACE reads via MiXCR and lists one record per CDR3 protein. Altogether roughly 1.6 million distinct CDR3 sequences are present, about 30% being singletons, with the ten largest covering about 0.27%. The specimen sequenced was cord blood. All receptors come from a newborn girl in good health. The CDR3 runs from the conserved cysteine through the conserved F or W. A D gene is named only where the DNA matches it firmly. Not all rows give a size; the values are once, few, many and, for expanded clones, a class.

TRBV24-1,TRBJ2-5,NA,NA,TGTGCCACCAGTTCATACTCCGAGACCCAGTACTTC,CATSSYSETQYF
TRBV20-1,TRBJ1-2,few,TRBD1,TGCAGTGCTAGAGATCCTGGGACAGGGGCCGACTTTGGCTATGGCTACACCTTC,CSARDPGTGADFGYGYTF
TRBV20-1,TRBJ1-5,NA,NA,TGCAGTGCACCAGACCCCAATCAGCCCCAGCATTTT,CSAPDPNQPQHF
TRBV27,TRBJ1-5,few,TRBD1,TGTGCCAGCAGTTTATGGGGACAGGGCTCCAATCAGCCCCAGCATTTT,CASSLWGQGSNQPQHF
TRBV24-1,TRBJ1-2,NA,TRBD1,TGTGCCACCAGTGATCGTCCGTCTGGTTTGACAGGGGACTATGGCTACACCTTC,CATSDRPSGLTGDYGYTF
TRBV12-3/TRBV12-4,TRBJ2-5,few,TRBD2,TGTGCCAGCAGCTGGGGACTAGCGGTCTACAATGAGCAGTACTTC,CASSWGLAVYNEQYF
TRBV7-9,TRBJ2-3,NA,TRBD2,TGTGCCAGCAGCATAGGGTGGACTAGCGGAGGCACAGATACGCAGTATTTT,CASSIGWTSGGTDTQYF
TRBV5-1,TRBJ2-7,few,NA,TGCGCCAGCAGCTTGTCCCAGAGCTACGAGCAGTACTTC,CASSLSQSYEQYF
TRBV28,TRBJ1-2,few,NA,TGTGCCAGCAGTCCCGTAGATTACCTCGTCTATGGCTACACCTTC,CASSPVDYLVYGYTF
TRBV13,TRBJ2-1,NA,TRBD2,TGTGCCAGCAGCTTACTACTAGCGGGGGGGTGGAATGAGCAGTTCTTC,CASSLLLAGGWNEQFF
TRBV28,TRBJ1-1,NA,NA,TGTGCCAGCAGTTGGGGGTATGGGGGGACTGAAGCTTTCTTT,CASSWGYGGTEAFF
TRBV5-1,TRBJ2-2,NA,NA,TGCGCCAGCAGCTCCTGGAACACCGGGGAGCTGTTTTTT,CASSSWNTGELFF
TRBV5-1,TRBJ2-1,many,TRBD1,TGCGCCAGCAGCTTGGGACAGGGAAGGAATGAGCAGTTCTTC,CASSLGQGRNEQFF
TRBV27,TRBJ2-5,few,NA,TGTGCCAGCAGTTTAACAGCTTTCCAAGAGACCCAGTACTTC,CASSLTAFQETQYF
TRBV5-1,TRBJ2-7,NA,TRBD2,TGCGCCAGCAATTCGGGGGGCCTAGCGGGGCCTTCCTACGAGCAGTACTTC,CASNSGGLAGPSYEQYF
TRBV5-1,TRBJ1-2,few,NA,TGCGCCAGCAGCTTGGGGCGACAGAATACCCCTAACTATGGCTACACCTTC,CASSLGRQNTPNYGYTF
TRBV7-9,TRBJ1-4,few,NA,TGTGCCAGCAGCTCCGGGGGAGGGCGGGGTGAAAAACTGTTTTTT,CASSSGGGRGEKLFF
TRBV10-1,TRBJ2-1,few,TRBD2,TGCGCCAGCAGTGAGTCGGGGCGGGGGGCACGGAATGAGCAGTTCTTC,CASSESGRGARNEQFF
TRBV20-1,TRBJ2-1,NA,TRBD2,TGCAGTGCTAGAGCAATTACTAGCGGGAGGGCCCACAATGAGCAGTTCTTC,CSARAITSGRAHNEQFF
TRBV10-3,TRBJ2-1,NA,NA,TGTGCCATCAGTGAGGTCTCCACGAGGGAGCAGTTCTTC,CAISEVSTREQFF
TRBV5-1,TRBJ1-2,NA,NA,TGCGCCATCAGCTGGGGGGTAGACTATGGCTACACCTTC,CAISWGVDYGYTF
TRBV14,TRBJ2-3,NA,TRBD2,TGTGCCAGCAGCCAACATCTGGGGCGGGGGACCGCAGATACGCAGTATTTT,CASSQHLGRGTADTQYF
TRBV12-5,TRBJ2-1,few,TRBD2,TGTGCTAGTGGTTTGATGGGACGGGGGGGCTACAATGAGCAGTTCTTC,CASGLMGRGGYNEQFF
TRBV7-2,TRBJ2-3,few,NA,TGTGCCAGCAGCTTAGCCTCGACAGCTAGCACAGATACGCAGTATTTT,CASSLASTASTDTQYF
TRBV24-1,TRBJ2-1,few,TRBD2,TGTGCCACCAGTGAAAATTCGGCGGGGGGTCGGAATGAGCAGTTCTTC,CATSENSAGGRNEQFF
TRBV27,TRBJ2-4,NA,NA,TGTGCCAGCAGTTTACAGATAGGGGCCAAAAACATTCAGTACTTC,CASSLQIGAKNIQYF
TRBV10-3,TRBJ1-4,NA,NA,TGTGCCATCAGTGAGGGGATAGGTTTTAATGAAAAACTGTTTTTT,CAISEGIGFNEKLFF
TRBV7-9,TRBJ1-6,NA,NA,TGTGCCAGCAGCTTAGAAGCGGGTTCACCCCTCCACTTT,CASSLEAGSPLHF
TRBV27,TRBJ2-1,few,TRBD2,TGTGCCAGCAGTTTAGCGGGAGGGTCATGGTTCTTC,CASSLAGGSWFF
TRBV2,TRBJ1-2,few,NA,TGTGCCAGCAGTGAAGCGTTTGACAGGCCTAACTATGGCTACACCTTC,CASSEAFDRPNYGYTF
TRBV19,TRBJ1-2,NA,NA,TGTGCCAGTAGTCCCTCCGGGACACTTCCCTGGGGCTACACCTTC,CASSPSGTLPWGYTF
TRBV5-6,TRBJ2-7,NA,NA,TGTGCCAGCAGCTTGACGGAAAGGTTCAACTACGAGCAGTACTTC,CASSLTERFNYEQYF
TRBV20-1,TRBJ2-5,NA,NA,TGCAGTGCCGCAAACACACAGGAGGGTCCCACGGAGACCCAGTACTTC,CSAANTQEGPTETQYF
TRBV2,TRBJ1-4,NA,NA,TGTGCCAGCAGAAGAAGGGACAAGGGGGAAAAACTGTTTTTT,CASRRRDKGEKLFF
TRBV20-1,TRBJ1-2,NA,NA,TGCAGTGCTAGATATGGAGCTCAGGACTATGGCTACACCTTC,CSARYGAQDYGYTF
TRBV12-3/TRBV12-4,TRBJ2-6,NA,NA,TGTGCCAGCATCAACTCTGGGGCCAACGTCCTGACTTTC,CASINSGANVLTF
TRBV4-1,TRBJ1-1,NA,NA,TGCGCCAGCAGCCAAGTCCGACCTTCCCGGGGTTCGGACACTGAAGCTTTCTTT,CASSQVRPSRGSDTEAFF
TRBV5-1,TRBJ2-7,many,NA,TGCGCCAGCAGCTTGAGTTCGGTCTACGAGCAGTACTTC,CASSLSSVYEQYF
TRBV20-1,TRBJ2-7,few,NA,TGCAGCATCGGACTTGGGGCCTACGAGCAGTACTTC,CSIGLGAYEQYF
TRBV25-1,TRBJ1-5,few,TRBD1,TGTGCCAGCAGTGATCCGGGACAGACACTTTCCAATCAGCCCCAGCATTTT,CASSDPGQTLSNQPQHF
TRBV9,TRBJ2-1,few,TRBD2,TGTGCCAGCAGCGTAGCTGGTGCGGGAGGGCGCAATGAGCAGTTCTTC,CASSVAGAGGRNEQFF
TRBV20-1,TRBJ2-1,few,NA,TGCAGTGCTAGACCGGGACTCTATTACAATGAGCAGTTCTTC,CSARPGLYYNEQFF
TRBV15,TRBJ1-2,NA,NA,TGTGCCACCAGCAGAGATGGCAGGGTCTACACCTTC,CATSRDGRVYTF
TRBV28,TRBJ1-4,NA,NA,TGTGCCAGCAGTTTACCGATACAGCGAAAACTGTTTTTT,CASSLPIQRKLFF
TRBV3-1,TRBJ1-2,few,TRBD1,TGTGCCAGCAGCCCAGCGACAGGGACCTATGGCTACACCTTC,CASSPATGTYGYTF
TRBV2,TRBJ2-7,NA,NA,TGTGCCAGCAGTGGCGGACGCCTAGCCTACGAGCAGTACTTC,CASSGGRLAYEQYF
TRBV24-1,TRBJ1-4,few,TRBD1,TGTGCCACCAGTGATTTGAAGGGGGCGCACGAAAAACTGTTTTTT,CATSDLKGAHEKLFF
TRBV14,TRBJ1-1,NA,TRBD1,TGTGCCAGCAGCCAAGATGGACAGGGGGCTTTCACTGAAGCTTTCTTT,CASSQDGQGAFTEAFF
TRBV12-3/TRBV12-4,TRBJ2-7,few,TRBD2,TGTGCCAGCAGCAGACTAGCGGGCCCCCTCGAGCAGTACTTC,CASSRLAGPLEQYF
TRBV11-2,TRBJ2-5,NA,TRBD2,TGTGCCAGCAGCTTGAACCTAGCGGACAATGAGCAGTACTTC,CASSLNLADNEQYF